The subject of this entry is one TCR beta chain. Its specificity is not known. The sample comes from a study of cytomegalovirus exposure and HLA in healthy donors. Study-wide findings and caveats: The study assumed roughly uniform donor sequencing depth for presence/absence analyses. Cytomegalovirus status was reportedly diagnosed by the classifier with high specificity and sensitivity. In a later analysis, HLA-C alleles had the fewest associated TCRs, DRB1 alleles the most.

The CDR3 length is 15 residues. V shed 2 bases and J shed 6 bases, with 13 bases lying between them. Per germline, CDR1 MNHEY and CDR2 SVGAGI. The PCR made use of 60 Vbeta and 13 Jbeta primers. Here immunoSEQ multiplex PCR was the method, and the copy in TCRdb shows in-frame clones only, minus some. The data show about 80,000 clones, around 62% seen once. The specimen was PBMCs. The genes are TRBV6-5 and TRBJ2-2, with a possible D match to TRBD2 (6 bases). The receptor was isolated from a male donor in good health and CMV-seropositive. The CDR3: CASSYQAGGAGELFF. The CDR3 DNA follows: TGTGCCAGCAGTTACCAAGCGGGTGGGGCCGGGGAGCTGTTTTTT.